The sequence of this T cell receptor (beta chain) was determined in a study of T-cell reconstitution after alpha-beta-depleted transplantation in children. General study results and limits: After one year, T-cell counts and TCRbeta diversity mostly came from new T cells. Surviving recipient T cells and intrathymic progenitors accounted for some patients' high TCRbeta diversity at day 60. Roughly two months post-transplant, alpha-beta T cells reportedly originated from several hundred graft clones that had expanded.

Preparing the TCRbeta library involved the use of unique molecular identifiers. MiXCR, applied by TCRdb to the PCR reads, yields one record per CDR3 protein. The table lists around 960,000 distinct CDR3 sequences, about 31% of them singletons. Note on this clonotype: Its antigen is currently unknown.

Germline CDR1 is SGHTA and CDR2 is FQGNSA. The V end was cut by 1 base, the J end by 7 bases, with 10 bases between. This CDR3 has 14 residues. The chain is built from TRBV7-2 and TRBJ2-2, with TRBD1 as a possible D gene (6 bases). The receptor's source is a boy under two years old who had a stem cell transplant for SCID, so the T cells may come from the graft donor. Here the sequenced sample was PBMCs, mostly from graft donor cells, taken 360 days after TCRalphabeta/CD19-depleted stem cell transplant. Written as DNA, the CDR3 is TGTGCCAGCAGCTTAGACAGGGTTGGCGGGGAGCTGTTTTTT. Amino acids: CASSLDRVGGELFF. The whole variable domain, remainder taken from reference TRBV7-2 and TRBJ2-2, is GAGVSQSPSNKVTEKGKDVELRCDPISGHTALYWYRQSLGQGLEFLIYFQGNSAPDKSGLPSDRFSAERTGGSVSTLTIQRTQQEDSAVYLCASSLDRVGGELFFGEGSRLTVL.